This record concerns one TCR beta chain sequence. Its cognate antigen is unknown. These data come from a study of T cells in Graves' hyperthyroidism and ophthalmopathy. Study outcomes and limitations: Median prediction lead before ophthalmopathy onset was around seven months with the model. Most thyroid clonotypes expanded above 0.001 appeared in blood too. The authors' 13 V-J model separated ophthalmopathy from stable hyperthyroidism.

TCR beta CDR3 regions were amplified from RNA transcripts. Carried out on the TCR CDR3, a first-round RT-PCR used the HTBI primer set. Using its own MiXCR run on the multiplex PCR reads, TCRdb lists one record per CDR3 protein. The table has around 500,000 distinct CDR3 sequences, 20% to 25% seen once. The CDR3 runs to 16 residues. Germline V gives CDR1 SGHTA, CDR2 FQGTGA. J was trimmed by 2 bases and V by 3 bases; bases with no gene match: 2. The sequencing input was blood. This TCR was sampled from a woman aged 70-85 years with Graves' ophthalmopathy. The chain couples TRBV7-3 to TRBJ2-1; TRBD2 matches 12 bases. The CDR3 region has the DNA TGTGCCAGCAGCTTCGGACTAGCGGGGACCTACAATGAGCAGTTCTTC. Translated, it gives CASSFGLAGTYNEQFF.